Listed here is a single T cell receptor (beta chain). This sample stems from a study of blood T cell repertoires in COVID-19. Assay used: immunoSEQ multiplex PCR; TCRdb lists only in-frame clones, some missing. The sample includes 190,000 or so clones, around 90% of them seen just once. The cohort comprised adults aged 18 to 89 years residing in approximately 22 US areas. Clinical history reported by participants formed the basis on which cohorts were assigned. Two negative PCRs, clearance, or symptom resolution had been documented for recovered Cohort 3 donors. The sequenced material came from PBMCs or T cells enriched from blood (not recorded which). This clonotype was obtained from a young woman who had recovered from COVID-19.

CDR3 amino acids: CAIGVLQGEGNTIYF. CDR3 nucleotides: TGTGCCATCGGGGTTCTACAGGGGGAAGGAAACACCATATATTTT. The chain combines TRBV10-3 with TRBJ1-3, with 8 positions matching TRBD1. CDR1 and CDR2 from the germline V gene are ENHRY and SYGVKD. V lost 8 bases to trimming and J lost 4 bases; unmatched junction nucleotides: 10. This CDR3 has 15 amino acids.